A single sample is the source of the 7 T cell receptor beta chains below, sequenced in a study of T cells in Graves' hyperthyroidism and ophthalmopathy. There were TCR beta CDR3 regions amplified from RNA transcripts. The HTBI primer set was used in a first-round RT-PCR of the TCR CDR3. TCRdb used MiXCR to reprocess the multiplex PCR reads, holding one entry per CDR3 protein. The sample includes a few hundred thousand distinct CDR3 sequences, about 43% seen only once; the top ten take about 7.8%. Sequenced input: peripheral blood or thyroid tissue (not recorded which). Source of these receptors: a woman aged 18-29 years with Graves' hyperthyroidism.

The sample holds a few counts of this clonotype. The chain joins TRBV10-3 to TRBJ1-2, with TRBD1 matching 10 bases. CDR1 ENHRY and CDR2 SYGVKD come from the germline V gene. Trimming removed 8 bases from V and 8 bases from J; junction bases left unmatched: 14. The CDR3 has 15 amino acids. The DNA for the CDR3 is TGTGCCATCTCCGAAAGGGACAGGGGAGCGAGGGGCTACACCTTC. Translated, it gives CAISERDRGARGYTF.

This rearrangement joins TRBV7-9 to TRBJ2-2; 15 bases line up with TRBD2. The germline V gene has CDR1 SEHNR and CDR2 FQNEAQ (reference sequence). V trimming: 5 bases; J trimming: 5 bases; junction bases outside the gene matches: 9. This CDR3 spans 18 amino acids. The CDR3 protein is CASSLGLAGGPSTGELFF. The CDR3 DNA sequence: TGTGCCAGCAGCCTAGGACTAGCGGGAGGGCCGAGTACCGGGGAGCTGTTTTTT.

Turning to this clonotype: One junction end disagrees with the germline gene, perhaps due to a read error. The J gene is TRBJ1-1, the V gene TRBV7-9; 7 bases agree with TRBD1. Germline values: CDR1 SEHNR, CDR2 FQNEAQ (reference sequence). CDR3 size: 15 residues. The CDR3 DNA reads TGTGCCGGCAGCCGCCGACAGGGCTGGGGGACTGAAGCTTTCTTT. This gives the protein CAGSRRQGWGTEAFF.

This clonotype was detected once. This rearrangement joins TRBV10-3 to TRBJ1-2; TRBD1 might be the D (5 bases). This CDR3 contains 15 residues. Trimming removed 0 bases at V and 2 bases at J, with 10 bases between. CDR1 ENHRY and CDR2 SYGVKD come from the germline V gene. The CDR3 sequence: CAISESQGTNYGYTF. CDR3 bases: TGTGCCATCAGTGAGTCTCAGGGAACCAACTATGGCTACACCTTC.

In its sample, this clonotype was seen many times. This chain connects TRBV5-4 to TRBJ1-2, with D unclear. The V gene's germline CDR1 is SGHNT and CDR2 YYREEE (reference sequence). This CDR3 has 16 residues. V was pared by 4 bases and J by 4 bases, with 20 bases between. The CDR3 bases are TGTGCCAGCAGCGCCGGAAGGTTGTCGGAGCTCTATGGCTACACCTTC. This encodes CASSAGRLSELYGYTF.

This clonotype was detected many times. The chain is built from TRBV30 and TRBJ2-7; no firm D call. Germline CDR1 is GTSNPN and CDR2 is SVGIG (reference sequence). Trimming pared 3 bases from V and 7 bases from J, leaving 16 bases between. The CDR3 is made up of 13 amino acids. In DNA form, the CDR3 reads TGTGCCTGGAGCCCCTTCATGGTGGGGGAGCAGTACTTC. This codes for CAWSPFMVGEQYF.

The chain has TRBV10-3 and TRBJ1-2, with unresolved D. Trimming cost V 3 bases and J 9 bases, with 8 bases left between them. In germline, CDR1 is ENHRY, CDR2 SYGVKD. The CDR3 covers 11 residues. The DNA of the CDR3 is TGTGCCATCAGTGACTCGGATAGCTACACCTTC. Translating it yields CAISDSDSYTF.